Listed below are T cell receptor beta chains from one sample, sequenced in a study of shared clonotypes between healthy human individuals. Libraries were prepared by immunoSEQ multiplex PCR; TCRdb keeps only in-frame clonotypes and omits some of them. The data show approximately 600,000 clones, 95% seen once. The sequencing input was naive CD8+ T cells sorted from blood. The receptors originated from a woman aged 25 to 39 in good health. The CDR3 runs from the conserved cysteine through the conserved F or W. The D gene is left open where the match is weak. A clone size is listed for some rows: how often the clone was seen (once, few, many), or a class if it is expanded.

d_gene	abundance	v_gene	j_gene	CDR3nt	CDR3aa
TRBD1	-	TRBV27	TRBJ2-3	TGTGCCAGCAGTTTGCTCGGACAGGGTATAGCAGATACGCAGTATTTT	CASSLLGQGIADTQYF
TRBD1	-	TRBV28	TRBJ2-7	TGTGCCACCTGGGACCTCATGGTGGATCCTGAGACAGGGTCCCACGAGCAGTACTTC	CATWDLMVDPETGSHEQYF
-	-	TRBV9	TRBJ2-7	TGTGCCAGCAGCGTTTCGTCCGGTTACGAGCAGTACTTC	CASSVSSGYEQYF
-	-	TRBV28	TRBJ2-5	TGTGCCAGCAGTTCCCCGTTAGGGGCAGGAGAGACCCAGTACTTC	CASSSPLGAGETQYF
TRBD1	-	TRBV30	TRBJ1-2	TGTGCCTGGAGTTGGGACAGGGGGTCGCTGGGCGGCTACACCTTC	CAWSWDRGSLGGYTF
TRBD2	-	TRBV5-1	TRBJ2-7	TGCGCCAGCAGCTTTGGTAGCGGGAGTTACGAGCAGTACTTC	CASSFGSGSYEQYF
TRBD1	-	TRBV19	TRBJ2-7	TGTGCCACCGGACAGGGGATCTCCTACGAGCAGTACTTC	CATGQGISYEQYF
-	-	TRBV5-4	TRBJ2-7	TGTGCCAGCAGCTTGGCCGACAGCCCCTACGAGCAGTACTTC	CASSLADSPYEQYF
TRBD2	-	TRBV13	TRBJ2-7	TGTGCCAGCAGCTGGAAGACTAGCGGGAGCTCCTACGAGCAGTACTTC	CASSWKTSGSSYEQYF
-	-	TRBV7-9	TRBJ1-1	TGTGCCAGCAGCTTAGCGGGCAGACACACTGAAGCTTTCTTT	CASSLAGRHTEAFF
TRBD1	-	TRBV6-1	TRBJ2-7	TGTGCCAGCCCCGGACAGGGAGTCCACGAGCAGTACTTC	CASPGQGVHEQYF
TRBD1	-	TRBV19	TRBJ2-5	TGTGCCAGTAGTATAGTCGGACAGGGGGCCCAAGAGACCCAGTACTTC	CASSIVGQGAQETQYF
TRBD1	-	TRBV5-5	TRBJ2-7	TGTGCCAGCAGCTTGGTGGGACAGAGTTTCCACGAGCAGTACTTC	CASSLVGQSFHEQYF
TRBD2	-	TRBV2	TRBJ2-1	TGTGCCAGCAGTGAGGGACTAGCCGCTTCGTACAATGAGCAGTTCTTC	CASSEGLAASYNEQFF
TRBD2	once	TRBV6-4	TRBJ2-1	TGTGCCAGCAGCGTGGGACTAGCGGGGTACAATGAGCAGTTCTTC	CASSVGLAGYNEQFF
-	-	TRBV28	TRBJ1-5	TGTGCCAGCAGCCCTTCCCCTCCTACCCCAAATCAGCCCCAGCATTTT	CASSPSPPTPNQPQHF
-	-	TRBV5-6	TRBJ1-1	TGTGCCAGCAGCTTGTCAGTGAACACTGAAGCTTTCTTT	CASSLSVNTEAFF
-	-	TRBV19	TRBJ1-5	TGTGCCAGTAGTATCTTGGAACAGCTGAATCAGCCCCAGCATTTT	CASSILEQLNQPQHF
-	-	TRBV9	TRBJ1-1	TGTGCCAGCAGCGTAGTGGCGGGGAGGACTGAAGCTTTCTTT	CASSVVAGRTEAFF
TRBD2	-	TRBV5-4	TRBJ2-1	TGTGCCAGCAGTTCACCTTCAGCGGGAGACAATGAGCAGTTCTTC	CASSSPSAGDNEQFF
TRBD1	-	TRBV28	TRBJ2-7	TGTGCCAGCAGTCTGACAGGGGTGCATCTCCTCCACGAGCAGTACTTC	CASSLTGVHLLHEQYF
TRBD2	-	TRBV7-6	TRBJ2-2	TGTGCCAGCAGCTTAGATCATCCCCCGGGACTAGCGGGACTGAACACCGGGGAGCTGTTTTTT	CASSLDHPPGLAGLNTGELFF
-	-	TRBV9	TRBJ2-1	TGTGCCAGCACCCCTAGAACAGGACCGAAGTCCAATGAGCAGTTCTTC	CASTPRTGPKSNEQFF
-	-	TRBV6-5	TRBJ2-7	TGTGCCAGCAGTTTTTCGGAGTCGGAATACGAGCAGTACTTC	CASSFSESEYEQYF
-	-	TRBV28	TRBJ1-1	TGTGCCAGTTACCCGCGGGGTGGAGGCACTGAAGCTTTCTTT	CASYPRGGGTEAFF